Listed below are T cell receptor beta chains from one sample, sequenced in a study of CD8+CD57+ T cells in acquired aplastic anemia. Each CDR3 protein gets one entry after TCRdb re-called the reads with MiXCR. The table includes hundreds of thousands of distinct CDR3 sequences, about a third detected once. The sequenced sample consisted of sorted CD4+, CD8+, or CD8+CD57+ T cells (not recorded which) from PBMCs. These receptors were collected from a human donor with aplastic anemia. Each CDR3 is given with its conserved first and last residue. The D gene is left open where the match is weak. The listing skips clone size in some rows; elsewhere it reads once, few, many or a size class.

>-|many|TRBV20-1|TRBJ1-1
CSSRREVTEAFF
TGCAGTTCAAGGCGGGAGGTCACTGAAGCTTTCTTT
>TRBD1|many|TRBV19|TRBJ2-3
CASSDRGFSTDTQYF
TGTGCCAGTAGTGACAGGGGGTTCAGCACAGATACGCAGTATTTT
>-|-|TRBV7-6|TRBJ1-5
CASSLGASGGNQPRHF
TGTGCCAGCAGCTTAGGGGCTAGTGGGGGCAATCAGCCCCGGCATTTT
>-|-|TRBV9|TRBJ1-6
CASSVEAGGVDSPLHF
TGTGCCAGCAGCGTAGAGGCCGGGGGGGTGGATTCACCCCTCCACTTT
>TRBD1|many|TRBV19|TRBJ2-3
CASSITGDTDTQYF
TGTGCCAGTAGTATTACAGGGGACACAGATACGCAGTATTTT
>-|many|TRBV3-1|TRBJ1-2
CASSQADYGYTF
TGTGCCAGCAGCCAAGCCGACTATGGCTACACCTTC
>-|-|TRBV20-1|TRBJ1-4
CSAPRYDRNATNEKLFF
TGCAGTGCTCCTCGGTACGACAGAAATGCAACTAATGAAAAACTGTTTTTT
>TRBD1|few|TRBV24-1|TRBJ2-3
CATSDRGTGGGGTDTQYF
TGTGCCACCAGTGACCGCGGGACAGGGGGAGGGGGCACAGATACGCAGTATTTT
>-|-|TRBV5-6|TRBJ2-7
CASQDQERYEQYF
TGTGCCAGCCAAGATCAGGAGCGGTACGAGCAGTACTTC
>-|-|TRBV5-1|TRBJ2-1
CASSLAPRGNYNEQFF
TGCGCCAGCAGCTTGGCCCCCAGGGGCAACTACAATGAGCAGTTCTTC
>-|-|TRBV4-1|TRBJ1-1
CASSQDLNSGVRTEAFF
TGCGCCAGCAGCCAAGATCTTAATTCGGGAGTTCGCACTGAAGCTTTCTTT
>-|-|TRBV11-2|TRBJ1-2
CASSFVSGRELYGYTF
TGTGCCAGCAGCTTTGTATCCGGCAGGGAGCTCTATGGCTACACCTTC
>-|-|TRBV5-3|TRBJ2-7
CARSLAGWSGLTYEQYF
TGTGCCAGAAGCTTGGCCGGTTGGTCAGGGCTAACCTACGAGCAGTACTTC
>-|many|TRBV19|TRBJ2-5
CASSISSAETQYF
TGTGCCAGTAGTATATCTAGCGCGGAGACCCAGTACTTC
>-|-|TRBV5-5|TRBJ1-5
CASSLGREASNQPQHF
TGTGCCAGCAGCTTGGGCAGGGAGGCCAGCAATCAGCCCCAGCATTTT
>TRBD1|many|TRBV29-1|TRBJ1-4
CSVVATGAEKLFF
TGCAGCGTTGTTGCGACAGGGGCTGAAAAACTGTTTTTT
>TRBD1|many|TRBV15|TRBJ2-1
CATSARTGNEQFF
TGTGCCACCAGCGCCCGGACAGGGAATGAGCAGTTCTTC
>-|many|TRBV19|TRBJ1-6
CASSVQGLVSPLHF
TGTGCCAGTAGTGTACAGGGTTTGGTTTCACCCCTCCACTTT
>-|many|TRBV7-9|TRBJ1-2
CASSLVQEHGYTF
TGTGCCAGCAGCTTAGTCCAGGAGCATGGCTACACCTTC
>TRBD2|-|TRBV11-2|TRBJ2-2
CASSLVLAGVLVELFF
TGTGCCAGCAGCTTAGTTCTAGCGGGGGTCTTAGTGGAGCTGTTTTTT
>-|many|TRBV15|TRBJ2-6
CATSSSDLSGANVLTF
TGTGCCACCAGCAGTTCCGACCTCTCTGGGGCCAACGTCCTGACTTTC
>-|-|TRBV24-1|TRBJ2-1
CATSDSSDYNEQFF
TGTGCCACCAGTGATAGTTCGGACTACAATGAGCAGTTCTTC
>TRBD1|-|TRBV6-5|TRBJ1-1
CASSYSDRGEAFF
TGTGCCAGCAGTTACTCTGACAGGGGTGAAGCTTTCTTT
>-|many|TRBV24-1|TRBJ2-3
CATSDPSRGTDTQYF
TGTGCCACCAGTGATCCCTCCCGGGGCACAGATACGCAGTATTTT
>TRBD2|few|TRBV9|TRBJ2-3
CASSASHSGNTDTQYF
TGTGCCAGCAGCGCCAGCCATAGCGGGAACACAGATACGCAGTATTTT
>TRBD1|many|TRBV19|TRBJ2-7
CASSIVTGGYEQYF
TGTGCCAGTAGTATTGTGACAGGGGGCTACGAGCAGTACTTC
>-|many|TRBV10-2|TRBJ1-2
CASSEFRGGYTF
TGCGCCAGCAGTGAGTTCAGGGGCGGCTACACCTTC
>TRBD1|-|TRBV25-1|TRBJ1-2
CASIPGTGRNYGYTF
TGTGCCAGTATCCCCGGGACAGGGAGAAACTATGGCTACACCTTC
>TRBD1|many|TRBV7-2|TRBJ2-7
CASSLGQGLYEQYF
TGTGCCAGCAGCTTGGGACAGGGACTATACGAGCAGTACTTC
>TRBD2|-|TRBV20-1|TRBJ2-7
CSEKRDEYEQYF
TGCAGTGAAAAGCGGGACGAATACGAGCAGTACTTC
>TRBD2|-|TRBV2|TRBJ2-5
CASSKTSGGADSETQYF
TGTGCCAGCAGTAAGACTAGCGGGGGGGCCGATTCAGAGACCCAGTACTTC
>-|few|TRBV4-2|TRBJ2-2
CASSQNPPRQRTGELFF
TGTGCCAGCAGCCAAAACCCGCCTAGACAGCGAACCGGGGAGCTGTTTTTT
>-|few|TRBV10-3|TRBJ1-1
CAISHQASNTEAFF
TGTGCCATCAGTCACCAGGCCTCGAACACTGAAGCTTTCTTT
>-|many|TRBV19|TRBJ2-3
CASTRDGTDTQYF
TGTGCCAGTACACGTGACGGCACAGATACGCAGTATTTT
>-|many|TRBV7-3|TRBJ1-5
CASSFNRVVQPQHF
TGTGCCAGCAGCTTTAACAGGGTAGTTCAGCCCCAGCATTTT
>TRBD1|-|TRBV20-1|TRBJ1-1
CSAPSGGQGCSEAFF
TGCAGTGCTCCATCAGGGGGACAGGGGTGCTCTGAAGCTTTCTTT
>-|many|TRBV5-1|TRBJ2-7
CASSLAGLEQYF
TGCGCCAGCAGCTTGGCAGGGCTCGAGCAGTACTTC
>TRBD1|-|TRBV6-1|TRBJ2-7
CASSKGDRVTYEQYF
TGTGCCAGCAGTAAAGGGGACAGGGTCACCTACGAGCAGTACTTC
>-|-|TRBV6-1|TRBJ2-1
CASRFTNEQLF
TGTGCCAGCAGGTTTACCAATGAGCAGCTCTTC
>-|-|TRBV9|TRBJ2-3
CASSVGGGSTDTQYF
TGTGCCAGCAGCGTCGGGGGTGGGAGCACAGATACGCAGTATTTT
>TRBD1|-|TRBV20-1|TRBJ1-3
CSAGTGASGNTIYF
TGCAGTGCTGGGACAGGGGCCTCTGGAAACACCATATATTTT
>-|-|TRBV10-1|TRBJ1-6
CAMGLRSSYNSPLHF
TGCGCCATGGGCCTCAGGAGCTCCTATAATTCACCCCTCCACTTT
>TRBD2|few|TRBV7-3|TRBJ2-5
CASSSRGAQETQYF
TGTGCCAGCAGCTCGCGGGGGGCTCAAGAGACCCAGTACTTC
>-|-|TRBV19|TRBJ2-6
CASRKQRTGANVLTF
TGTGCCAGTAGAAAGCAGCGTACTGGGGCCAACGTCCTGACTTTC
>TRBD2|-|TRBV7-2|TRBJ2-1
CASSPEMRGGHNEQFF
TGTGCCAGCAGCCCTGAGATGCGGGGGGGTCACAATGAGCAGTTCTTC
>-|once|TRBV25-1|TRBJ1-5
CASSFSRSYQPQHF
TGTGCCAGCAGTTTCTCCCGTAGCTATCAGCCCCAGCATTTT
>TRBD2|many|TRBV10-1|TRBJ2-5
CASRQGLAGNQETQYF
TGCGCCAGCAGACAGGGACTAGCGGGGAATCAAGAGACCCAGTACTTC
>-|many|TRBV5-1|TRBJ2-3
CASSLQVAASTDTQYF
TGCGCCAGCAGCTTGCAGGTAGCGGCCAGCACAGATACGCAGTATTTT
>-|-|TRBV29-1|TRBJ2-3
CSVGISQWVGDTQYF
TGCAGCGTTGGGATTAGCCAATGGGTTGGGGATACGCAGTATTTT
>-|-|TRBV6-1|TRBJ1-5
CASIRGDSNQPQHF
TGTGCCAGCATAAGGGGGGACAGCAATCAGCCCCAGCATTTT
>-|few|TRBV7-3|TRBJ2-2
CASSSDSLGELFF
TGTGCCAGCAGCTCAGACTCACTAGGGGAGCTGTTTTTT
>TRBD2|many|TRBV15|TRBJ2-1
CATSRGSASGDNEQFF
TGTGCCACCAGCAGGGGGTCGGCTAGCGGGGACAATGAGCAGTTCTTC
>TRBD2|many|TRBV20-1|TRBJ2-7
CSAVTSGGYEQYF
TGCAGTGCTGTAACTAGCGGGGGGTACGAGCAGTACTTC
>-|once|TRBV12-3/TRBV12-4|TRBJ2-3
CASSLIHAGDTQYF
TGTGCCAGCAGTTTAATCCACGCCGGAGATACGCAGTATTTT
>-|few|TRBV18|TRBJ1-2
CASSPGTALDYGYTF
TGTGCCAGCTCACCAGGGACGGCTTTGGATTATGGCTACACCTTC
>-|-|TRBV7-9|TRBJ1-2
CASSLAETLGYTF
TGTGCCAGCAGCTTAGCGGAGACACTTGGCTACACCTTC
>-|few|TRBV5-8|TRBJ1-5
CASSADINQPQHF
TGTGCCAGCAGCGCTGACATTAATCAGCCCCAGCATTTT